The clone carrying this T cell receptor (beta chain) was counted a few times. This sample is drawn from a study of CD8+ T cells in alopecia areata. The sequencing template was cDNA reverse transcribed from extracted RNA. Method: immunoSEQ multiplex PCR; TCRdb's copy keeps in-frame clones and lacks some. The profile shows more than 90,000 clones, around 60% of them singletons. The treatment denotes: oral pan-JAK inhibitor, 5-10 mg twice daily. Trimming took off 8 bases at V and 6 bases at J, with 9 bases between the two ends. CDR3 length: 11 residues. Per germline, CDR1 MNHNY and CDR2 SVGAGI (reference sequence).

This chain uses TRBV6-6 with TRBJ2-3; tentative D call: TRBD2 (5 bases). The sample consisted of CD8+ T cells sorted from blood, taken at week 4, from a patient treated with tofacitinib. This sequence originates from a human donor with alopecia areata. In DNA form, the CDR3 reads TGTGCCAGCGAGGGTGTGGATACGCAGTATTTT. Amino acids: CASEGVDTQYF.